A single T cell receptor (beta chain) is shown here with its context. Its target antigen remains unknown. One end of the junction is discordant with germline, which a read error may explain. This entry belongs to a study of tumor-infiltrating lymphocytes in primary liver carcinoma (dated by TCRdb to about 2017). For the wider study: Hepatocellular carcinoma (four) or combined HCC and intrahepatic cholangiocarcinoma (one) was present in the five patients, who were three men and two women aged 30 to 69 years. Samples yielded roughly 3.5 to 7.13 million productive TCRbeta reads; read depth did not differ significantly between tissue types. TCRbeta repertoire sequencing covered 35 specimens from 5 patients: approximately 25 tumor regions, 5 adjacent noncancerous liver tissues and 5 peripheral blood samples. Technical replicate repertoires showed high reproducibility, with mean shared-clone rates roughly 0.87 and correlation coefficients above 0.95. Across five regions of each liver tumor, along with adjacent normal tissue and blood, the study brought together TCRbeta repertoire sequencing, expression microarrays and whole-exome sequencing. Tumors of the five patients were stage T1-T3 N0M0 with maximum diameters of 4.2 to 10 cm. To link TCRbeta repertoire diversity with the local molecular phenotype, the 25 or so tumor region samples were profiled using Agilent mRNA microarrays. Beyond this particular receptor, the publication reports: Only roughly 8-24% of top clones appeared in all five regions of a tumor, which suggests that tumor-infiltrating T cells are spatially heterogeneous. Only 4 or 5 patients were included in the study, and the authors note that the findings should be validated in a larger study. Bulk unsorted samples precluded comparing CD4+ and CD8+ T cell repertoires. Pairs of tumor regions showed greater repertoire overlap (mean about 36%) than tumor-adjacent pairs (approximately 17%) or tumor-blood pairs (approximately 15%), which is consistent with antigen-driven expansion. Because sequencing covered only the TCR beta chain and unpaired alpha chains were not captured, true repertoire diversity is likely underestimated. The top 250 clones made up a significantly larger repertoire fraction in tumors than in blood (p = 0.039).

The CDR3 goes from the cysteine to the phenylalanine over 13 residues. The entry retains the CDR3 DNA only, 39 bases that are in frame from base 1. Using a constant-region primer and ProtoScript II reverse transcriptase, TCRbeta-specific cDNA was reverse-transcribed from around 500 ng total RNA. Three nested multiplex PCR rounds, following a slightly modified ARM-PCR procedure, were used to build the TCRbeta libraries. Multiplex TRBV1-TRBV30 forward primers and a Cbeta reverse primer were used in the first two PCR rounds, each of which was run for approximately 11 cycles. A final 25-cycle PCR with Deep VentR polymerase added sample barcodes and Illumina adapters. Before sequencing, amplicons of 200-500 bp were purified from gel using a QIAquick gel extraction kit. An Illumina HiSeq 2500 was used to sequence the TCRbeta amplicons, generating 250-bp paired-end reads. Regarding the original processing steps: Reads were quality-trimmed with Trimmomatic v0.33, and paired reads were merged with FLASH v1.2.11 to recover full CDR3 sequences. V, D and J germline segments were assigned to the rearranged TCRbeta sequences by MiGEC v1.2.1b. Clonotype statistics, along with Shannon-Wiener diversity indices, were calculated using VDJtools v1.0.0. Except for diversity analysis, only the 250 most abundant clonotypes of each sample were used in subsequent analyses to reduce sampling bias. TCRdb applied fastp at Q25 and MiXCR to the public reads, then kept only in-frame beta chains. When rows share a CDR3 protein, they turn into one entry using the most common DNA and genes. The V and J calls reflect TCRdb's pipeline rather than the authors' work. Across this sample there are more than 45,000 distinct CDR3 sequences, with 70% to 80% seen only once. The ten largest account for approximately 25% of the sample.

Total RNA and DNA were co-extracted without cell sorting from around 20-30 mg of bulk tissue using the AllPrep DNA/RNA mini kit. Between late 2015 and early 2016, a few patients in China with histopathologically diagnosed primary liver carcinoma had surgical resection. Chronic HBV infection was present in the patients, and the patients were treatment-naive at sampling. Five spatially separated regions were sampled per tumor: superior, inferior, left-lateral and right-lateral poles, plus the tumor centre. Histology showed that every tumor sample contained more than 80% viable tumor cells. Fresh tumor and adjacent tissue pieces were bisected, with one half stored in RNAlater at -80 degrees C and the other half sent for histology.

Source material: liver tumor tissue from sampling region 5. The cell subset or site label here, explained by the study, means: tumor region T5, tumor centre. The chain uses TRBV12-3 or TRBV12-4 and TRBJ2-5; there is no confident call for the D gene. The sequence derives from a man between 35 and 55 years old with primary liver carcinoma and hepatitis B virus infection. The CDR3 protein is CVSSLGKQETQYF. The nucleotide sequence is TGTGTCAGCAGTTTGGGGAAACAAGAGACCCAGTACTTC.